A selection of T cell receptor beta chains follows, all from one sample in a study of blood T cell repertoires in COVID-19. Assay used: immunoSEQ multiplex PCR; TCRdb lists only in-frame clones, some missing. The data show over 130,000 clones, about 85% seen once. Material: peripheral blood. The receptor set was obtained from a human donor with COVID-19, enrolled during active disease. The donor label of this sample is uncertain. The CDR3 runs from the conserved cysteine through the conserved F or W. D genes are given only for firm matches. Clone size appears in some rows only: once, few, many, or a class for an expanded clone.

- | TRBJ1-5 | TRBD1 | TRBV6-9 | CASSSTGEGGNQPQHF | TGTGCCAGCAGCAGCACAGGGGAAGGAGGCAATCAGCCCCAGCATTTT
- | TRBJ2-2 | - | TRBV29-1 | CSVVQGGDTGELFF | TGCAGCGTTGTACAGGGAGGGGACACCGGGGAGCTGTTTTTT
- | TRBJ2-7 | TRBD2 | TRBV18 | CASSPGGVGLPYEQYF | TGTGCCAGCTCACCTGGAGGGGTGGGACTACCTTACGAGCAGTACTTC
- | TRBJ2-5 | TRBD1 | TRBV2 | CASSQVGQTTQYF | TGTGCCAGCAGTCAGGTGGGACAGACAACCCAGTACTTC
- | TRBJ1-2 | TRBD1 | TRBV4-2 | CASRETGANYGYTF | TGTGCCAGCCGTGAGACAGGGGCCAACTATGGCTACACCTTC
- | TRBJ1-6 | TRBD1 | TRBV6-6 | CASRGQGDSPLHF | TGTGCCAGCAGGGGACAGGGTGATTCACCCCTCCACTTT
- | TRBJ1-2 | TRBD1 | TRBV9 | CASSPPAGQGSSGYTF | TGTGCCAGCAGCCCCCCCGCTGGACAGGGGAGTAGTGGCTACACCTTC
- | TRBJ1-2 | TRBD1 | TRBV5-1 | CASSLTGEAYTF | TGCGCCAGCAGCCTAACAGGGGAGGCCTACACCTTC
- | TRBJ2-7 | TRBD1 | TRBV5-1 | CASSRDRESEQYF | TGCGCCAGCAGCCGGGACAGGGAATCCGAGCAGTACTTC
few | TRBJ1-1 | - | TRBV2 | CASTPAPPGEAFF | TGTGCCAGCACCCCAGCCCCTCCAGGTGAAGCTTTCTTT
- | TRBJ1-5 | - | TRBV11-2 | CASSLDSYSAQHF | TGTGCCAGCAGCCTTGACAGCTACTCAGCCCAGCATTTT
- | TRBJ2-7 | TRBD1 | TRBV2 | CASSGQGPQYF | TGTGCCAGCAGCGGACAGGGGCCACAGTACTTC
few | TRBJ1-1 | - | TRBV5-6 | CASSLVKFSGGVNTEAFF | TGTGCCAGCAGCTTGGTTAAGTTTTCCGGGGGAGTGAACACTGAAGCTTTCTTT
- | TRBJ1-4 | - | TRBV5-6 | CASSPEKLFF | TGTGCCAGCAGCCCAGAAAAACTGTTTTTT
- | TRBJ1-1 | TRBD1 | TRBV11-2 | CASSWFTGDSEAFF | TGTGCCAGCAGCTGGTTTACAGGGGACTCTGAAGCTTTCTTT
- | TRBJ2-1 | TRBD1 | TRBV6-2/TRBV6-3 | CASSDRGTPSYNEQFF | TGTGCCAGCAGCGACAGGGGGACCCCTTCCTACAATGAGCAGTTCTTC
- | TRBJ2-1 | TRBD2 | TRBV28 | CASRATSGSSWNEQFF | TGTGCCAGCAGAGCGACTAGCGGGAGCTCTTGGAATGAGCAGTTCTTC
- | TRBJ2-3 | - | TRBV12-3/TRBV12-4 | CASSLIADTQYF | TGTGCCAGCAGTTTAATAGCTGATACGCAGTATTTT
- | TRBJ2-7 | TRBD1 | TRBV12-5 | CASGAATGVSYEQYF | TGTGCTAGTGGGGCCGCTACAGGGGTGTCCTACGAGCAGTACTTC
- | TRBJ1-2 | - | TRBV6-6 | CASSYSQGPSNYGYTF | TGTGCCAGCAGTTACTCGCAGGGTCCCTCAAACTATGGCTACACCTTC
- | TRBJ1-5 | TRBD1 | TRBV2 | CASARSTGVDNQPQHF | TGTGCCAGCGCTAGATCGACAGGGGTTGACAATCAGCCCCAGCATTTT
- | TRBJ2-7 | - | TRBV5-6 | CASSFGATEQYF | TGTGCCAGCAGCTTCGGAGCGACCGAGCAGTACTTC
- | TRBJ1-2 | - | TRBV2 | CASRQVVYGYTF | TGTGCCAGCAGACAGGTAGTCTATGGCTACACCTTC
- | TRBJ2-1 | - | TRBV5-4 | CASSSQAGGKNYNEQFF | TGTGCCAGCAGCTCTCAGGCGGGCGGGAAGAACTACAATGAGCAGTTCTTC
- | TRBJ1-2 | TRBD1 | TRBV7-2 | CASNGTANYGYTF | TGTGCCAGCAATGGGACAGCTAACTATGGCTACACCTTC
- | TRBJ2-2 | TRBD2 | TRBV27 | CASSSYSGGIGTGELFF | TGTGCCAGCAGTTCCTATAGCGGGGGAATCGGGACCGGGGAGCTGTTTTTT
once | TRBJ2-1 | - | TRBV1 | CTSSNGTGDNEQFF | TGCACCAGCAGCAACGGGACAGGGGACAATGAGCAGTTCTTC
- | TRBJ1-5 | TRBD1 | TRBV30 | CAWSSGGRQPQHF | TGTGCCTGGAGTTCAGGGGGCCGTCAGCCCCAGCATTTT
- | TRBJ1-6 | - | TRBV7-9 | CASSLAAVSDSPLHF | TGTGCCAGCAGCTTAGCGGCAGTTAGCGATTCACCCCTCCACTTT
once | TRBJ1-4 | - | TRBV4-1 | CASSQGLRTAATNEKLFF | TGCGCCAGCAGCCAAGGCCTGAGGACAGCCGCAACTAATGAAAAACTGTTTTTT
- | TRBJ1-4 | TRBD1 | TRBV2 | CAYDRGGYEKLFF | TGTGCCTATGACAGGGGAGGTTATGAAAAACTGTTTTTT
- | TRBJ1-5 | TRBD1 | TRBV24-1 | CATSDLGTGRNIVQPQHF | TGTGCCACCAGTGATCTTGGGACAGGGAGAAATATCGTCCAGCCCCAGCATTTT
- | TRBJ1-2 | TRBD1 | TRBV6-5 | CASTTGGGGYGYTF | TGTGCCAGCACCACAGGGGGGGGAGGCTATGGCTACACCTTC
- | TRBJ2-7 | - | TRBV5-4 | CASSAPGQWPYEQYF | TGTGCCAGCAGCGCCCCCGGACAATGGCCCTACGAGCAGTACTTC